This T cell receptor beta chain was retrieved from a study of tumor-infiltrating lymphocytes in primary liver carcinoma (dated by TCRdb to the late 2010s). Broadly, across the study: Between late 2015 and 2016, a few patients in China with histopathologically diagnosed primary liver carcinoma had surgical resection. Of the five patients, three men and two women aged 30 to 69 years, four had hepatocellular carcinoma and one had combined HCC and intrahepatic cholangiocarcinoma. The five patients had tumors of stage T1-T3 N0M0, with maximum diameters ranging from 4.2 to 10 cm. Each sample produced about 3.65 to 7.13 million productive TCRbeta reads, and read depth showed no significant difference between tissue types. TCRbeta repertoire sequencing, expression microarrays and whole-exome sequencing were combined in the study across five regions of each liver tumor, with adjacent normal tissue and blood also included. A total of approximately 35 specimens from 5 patients underwent TCRbeta repertoire sequencing, comprising about 25 tumor regions, 5 adjacent noncancerous liver tissues and 5 peripheral blood samples. Reproducibility between technical replicate repertoires was high, with correlation coefficients above 0.95 and mean shared-clone rates approximately 0.91.

Blood RNA was extracted from unsorted whole blood with TRIzol reagent; germline DNA came from the DNeasy Blood & Tissue kit. At the time of sampling, the patients were treatment-naive and had chronic HBV infection. Before surgery, about 4 milliliters of peripheral blood were collected into K2EDTA tubes. From its cysteine to its phenylalanine, the CDR3 spans 13 amino acids. This entry keeps only the CDR3 DNA: 39 bases, framed from base 1. Taken from the germline V gene, the CDR1 and CDR2 loops are SQVTM and ANQGSEA. The investigation overall reported the following: Since the samples were bulk and unsorted, there was no way to compare CD4+ and CD8+ T cell repertoires. Consistent with antigen-driven expansion, pairs of tumor regions showed higher repertoire overlap (mean roughly 36%) than either tumor-adjacent pairs (around 17%) or tumor-blood pairs (around 15%). Only 4 or 5 patients were included in the study, and the authors note that the findings should be validated in a larger study. Because only the TCR beta chain was sequenced and unpaired alpha chains were not captured, true repertoire diversity is likely underestimated. The top 250 clones accounted for a significantly greater share of the repertoire in tumors than in blood (p = 0.039).

TCRbeta-specific cDNA was reverse-transcribed from 500 ng total RNA using a constant-region primer and ProtoScript II reverse transcriptase. Three nested multiplex PCR rounds, following a slightly modified ARM-PCR procedure, were used to build the TCRbeta libraries. Each of the first two PCR rounds ran for around 9 cycles and used multiplex TRBV1-TRBV30 forward primers together with a Cbeta reverse primer. Sample barcodes and Illumina adapters were added in a final 25-cycle PCR using Deep VentR polymerase. Before sequencing, amplicons of 200-500 bp were gel-purified using a QIAquick gel extraction kit. An Illumina HiSeq 2500 was used to sequence the TCRbeta amplicons, generating 250-bp paired-end reads. As for the authors' bioinformatics: To recover full CDR3 sequences, reads were quality-trimmed using Trimmomatic v0.33 and paired reads were then merged using FLASH v1.2.11. V, D and J germline segments were assigned to the rearranged TCRbeta sequences by MiGEC v1.2.1b. VDJtools v1.0.0 computed clonotype statistics and Shannon-Wiener diversity indices. To reduce sampling bias, subsequent analyses other than the diversity analysis used only the 250 most abundant clonotypes in each sample. In TCRdb, the public reads were trimmed at Q25 with fastp and aligned with MiXCR, with productive beta chains retained. Rows merge per CDR3 protein into single entries with the most common DNA and genes. These V and J calls rely on TCRdb rather than the paper's analysis. The sample table contains 310,000 or so distinct CDR3 sequences; only one count was recorded for 65% of them. Together, the top ten hold 5% to 6.5% of the sample.

With regard to this clonotype: The target of this receptor is not known. The junction does not match germline at one end; this may be a read error.

The sequenced sample consisted of peripheral blood. The chain was built from TRBV29-1 and TRBJ2-7; the D segment could be TRBD2, given 5 matching bases. The TCR was taken from a man aged 40-50 years with primary liver carcinoma and hepatitis B virus infection. The CDR3 is CSVDTGATYEQYF. Here is the DNA: TGTAGCGTTGATACGGGCGCGACCTACGAGCAGTACTTC.